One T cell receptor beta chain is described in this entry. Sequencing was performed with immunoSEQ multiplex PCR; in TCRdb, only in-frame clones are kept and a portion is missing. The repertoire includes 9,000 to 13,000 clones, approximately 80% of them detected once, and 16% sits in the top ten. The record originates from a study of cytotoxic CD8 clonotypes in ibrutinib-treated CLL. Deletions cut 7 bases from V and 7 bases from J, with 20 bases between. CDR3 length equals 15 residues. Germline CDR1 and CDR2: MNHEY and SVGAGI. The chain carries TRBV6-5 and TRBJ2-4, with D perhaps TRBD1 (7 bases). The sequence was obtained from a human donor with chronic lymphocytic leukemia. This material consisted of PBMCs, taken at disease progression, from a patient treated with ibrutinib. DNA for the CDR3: TGTGCCAGCAAGGGGACAGTTTATGGGACTAACATTCAGTACTTC. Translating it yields CASKGTVYGTNIQYF.